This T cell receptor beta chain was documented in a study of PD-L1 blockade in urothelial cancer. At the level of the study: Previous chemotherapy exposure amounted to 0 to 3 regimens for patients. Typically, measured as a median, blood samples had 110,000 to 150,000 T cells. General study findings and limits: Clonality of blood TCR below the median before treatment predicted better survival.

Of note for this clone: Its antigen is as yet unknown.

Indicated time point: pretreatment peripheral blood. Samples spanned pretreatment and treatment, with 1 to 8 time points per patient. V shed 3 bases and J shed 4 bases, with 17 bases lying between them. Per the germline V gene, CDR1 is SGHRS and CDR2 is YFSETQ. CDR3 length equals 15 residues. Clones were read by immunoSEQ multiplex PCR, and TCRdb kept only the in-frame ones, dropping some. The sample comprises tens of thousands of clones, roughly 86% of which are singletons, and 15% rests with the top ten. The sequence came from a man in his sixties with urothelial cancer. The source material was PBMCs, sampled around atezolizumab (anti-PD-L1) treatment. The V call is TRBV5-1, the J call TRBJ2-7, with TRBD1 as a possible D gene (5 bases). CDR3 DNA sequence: TGCGCCAGCAGCTGGTTATCAGGGAATCTATACGAGCAGTACTTC. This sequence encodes CASSWLSGNLYEQYF.